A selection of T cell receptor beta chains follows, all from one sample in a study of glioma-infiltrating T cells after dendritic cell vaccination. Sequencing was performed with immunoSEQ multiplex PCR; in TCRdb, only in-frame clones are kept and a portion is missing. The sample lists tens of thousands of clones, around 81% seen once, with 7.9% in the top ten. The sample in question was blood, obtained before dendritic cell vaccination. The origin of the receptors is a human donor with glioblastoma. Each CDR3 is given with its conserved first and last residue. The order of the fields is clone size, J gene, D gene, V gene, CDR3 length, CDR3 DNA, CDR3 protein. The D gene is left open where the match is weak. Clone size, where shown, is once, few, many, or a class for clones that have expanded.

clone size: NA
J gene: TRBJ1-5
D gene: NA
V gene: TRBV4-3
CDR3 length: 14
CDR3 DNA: TGCGCCAGCAGCCAAGAGGAGGGCCGACAGCCCCAGCATTTT
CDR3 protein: CASSQEEGRQPQHF

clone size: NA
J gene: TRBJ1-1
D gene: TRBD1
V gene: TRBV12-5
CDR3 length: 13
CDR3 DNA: TGTGCTAGTGGTTTAGGGACAGAGACTGAAGCTTTCTTT
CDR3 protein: CASGLGTETEAFF

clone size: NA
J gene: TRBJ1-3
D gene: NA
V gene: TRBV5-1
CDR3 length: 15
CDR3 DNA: TGCGCCAGCAGCCCCCAGGGAATTTCTGGAAACACCATATATTTT
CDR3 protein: CASSPQGISGNTIYF

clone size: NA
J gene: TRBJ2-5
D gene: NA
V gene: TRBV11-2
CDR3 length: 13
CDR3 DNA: TGTGCCAGCAGCTTAGGACAACAAGAGACCCAGTACTTC
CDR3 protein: CASSLGQQETQYF

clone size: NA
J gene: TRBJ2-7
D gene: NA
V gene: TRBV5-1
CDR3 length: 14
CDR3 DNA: TGCGCCAGCACCGAACCGGGGTTGACCTACGAGCAGTACTTC
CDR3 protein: CASTEPGLTYEQYF

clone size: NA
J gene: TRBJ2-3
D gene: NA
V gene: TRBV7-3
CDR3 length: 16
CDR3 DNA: TGTGCCAGCAGCTTAATGTTCGGGGGAGGCACAGATACGCAGTATTTT
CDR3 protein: CASSLMFGGGTDTQYF

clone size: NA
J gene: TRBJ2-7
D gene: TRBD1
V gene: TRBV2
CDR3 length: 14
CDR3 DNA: TGTGCCAGCAGTGAGACAGGGGGAGGGGGAGAGCAGTACTTC
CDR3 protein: CASSETGGGGEQYF

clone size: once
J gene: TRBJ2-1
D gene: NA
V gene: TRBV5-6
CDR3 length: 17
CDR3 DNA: TGTGCCAGCAGCTCTTCACAGGGATTTTCATACTACAATGAGCAGTTCTTC
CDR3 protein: CASSSSQGFSYYNEQFF

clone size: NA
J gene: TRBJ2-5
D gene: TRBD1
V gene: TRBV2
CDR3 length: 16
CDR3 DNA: TGTGCCAGCAGTGGATTAGCCGGGACAGGAAAAGAGACCCAGTACTTC
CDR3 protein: CASSGLAGTGKETQYF

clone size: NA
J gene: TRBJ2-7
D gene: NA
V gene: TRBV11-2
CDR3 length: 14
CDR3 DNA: TGTGCCAGCAGCTTAGATCCCGATAGCTACGAGCAGTACTTC
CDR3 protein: CASSLDPDSYEQYF

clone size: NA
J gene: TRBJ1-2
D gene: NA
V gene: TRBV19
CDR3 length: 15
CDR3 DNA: TGTGCCAGTAGTATAGGAGATGCCTCCCACTATGGCTACACCTTC
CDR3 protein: CASSIGDASHYGYTF

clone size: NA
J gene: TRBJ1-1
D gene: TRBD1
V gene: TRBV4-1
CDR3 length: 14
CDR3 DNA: TGCGCCAGCAGCCGTAACACAGGGGACCCTGAAGCTTTCTTT
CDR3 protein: CASSRNTGDPEAFF